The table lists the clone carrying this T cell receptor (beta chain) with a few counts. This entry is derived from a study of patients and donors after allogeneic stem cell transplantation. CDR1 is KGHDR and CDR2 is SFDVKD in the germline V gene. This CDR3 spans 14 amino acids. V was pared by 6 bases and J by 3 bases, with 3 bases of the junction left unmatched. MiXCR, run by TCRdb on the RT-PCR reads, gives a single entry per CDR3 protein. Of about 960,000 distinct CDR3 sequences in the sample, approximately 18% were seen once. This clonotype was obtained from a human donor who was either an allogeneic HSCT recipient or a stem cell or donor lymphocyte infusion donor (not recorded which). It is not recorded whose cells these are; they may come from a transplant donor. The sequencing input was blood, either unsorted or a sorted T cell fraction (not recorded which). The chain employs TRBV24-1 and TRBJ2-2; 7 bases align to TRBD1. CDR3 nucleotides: TGTGCCACCAGTTCGACAGGGTACACCGGGGAGCTGTTTTTT. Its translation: CATSSTGYTGELFF.